Below, 5 T cell receptor beta chains from the same sample are listed, as sequenced in a study of T cells expressing NK-cell markers. No DNA is given; TCRdb re-called the 5' RACE reads and lists each CDR3 protein once. The sample table sets out about half a million distinct CDR3 sequences. The sequenced sample was blood T cells: a sorted CD56 or NKG2C T cell subset, CD4+ or CD8+ T cells, or bulk PBMC T cells (not recorded which). These receptors were obtained from a woman aged 50 to 65 in good health.

The V and J genes are TRBV29-1 and TRBJ2-3; as DNA is missing, the TRBD2 call by TCRdb cannot be tested. This CDR3 has 14 amino acids. Germline assignment: CDR1 SQVTM and CDR2 ANQGSEA. The CDR3 loop reads CSVDAEGGTDTQYF.

V and J are TRBV7-8 and TRBJ2-1. The germline CDR1 and CDR2 sequences are SGHVS and FQNEAQ. This CDR3 region has 15 residues. The chain's CDR3 is CASRGGDTSYNEQFF. The full variable domain, completed using reference TRBV7-8 and TRBJ2-1, is GAGVSQSPRYKVAKRGQDVALRCDPISGHVSLFWYQQALGQGPEFLTYFQNEAQLDKSGLPSDRFFAERPEGSVSTLKIQRTQQEDSAVYLCASRGGDTSYNEQFFGPGTRLTVL.

The chain is built from TRBV7-2 and TRBJ2-3; TCRdb indicates TRBD1, and absent DNA this call remains unverified. Germline V gene data show CDR1 as SGHTA and CDR2 as FQGNSA. This CDR3 contains 13 residues. This CDR3 is CASSWDPADTQYF.

V and J are TRBV20-1 and TRBJ2-1. CDR1 and CDR2 from the germline V gene are DFQATT and SNEGSKA (reference sequence). CDR3 length: 13 residues. The CDR3 loop reads CSASDLYDYEQFF.

The CDR3 here is CASSQVTLSGETQYF. The chain couples TRBV4-1 to TRBJ2-5; TCRdb lists TRBD1, though no DNA is available to test this call. Germline CDR1 is MGHRA and CDR2 is YSYEKL. This CDR3 is built from 15 residues.